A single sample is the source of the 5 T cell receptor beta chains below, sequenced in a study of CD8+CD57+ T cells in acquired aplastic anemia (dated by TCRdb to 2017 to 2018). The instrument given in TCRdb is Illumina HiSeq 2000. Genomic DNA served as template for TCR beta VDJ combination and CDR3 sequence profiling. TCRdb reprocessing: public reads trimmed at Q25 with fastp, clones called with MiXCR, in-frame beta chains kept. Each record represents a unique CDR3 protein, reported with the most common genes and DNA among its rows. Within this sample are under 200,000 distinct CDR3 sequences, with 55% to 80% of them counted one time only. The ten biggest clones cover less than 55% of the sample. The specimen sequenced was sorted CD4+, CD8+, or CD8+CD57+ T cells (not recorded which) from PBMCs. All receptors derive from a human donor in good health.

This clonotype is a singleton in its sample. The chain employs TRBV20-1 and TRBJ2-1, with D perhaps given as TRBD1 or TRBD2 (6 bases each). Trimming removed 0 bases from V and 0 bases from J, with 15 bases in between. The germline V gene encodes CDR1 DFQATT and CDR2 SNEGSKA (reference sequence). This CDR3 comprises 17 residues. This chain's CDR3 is CSARDRAGTHSYNEQFF. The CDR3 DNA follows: TGCAGTGCTAGAGATCGGGCGGGGACACACTCCTACAATGAGCAGTTCTTC.

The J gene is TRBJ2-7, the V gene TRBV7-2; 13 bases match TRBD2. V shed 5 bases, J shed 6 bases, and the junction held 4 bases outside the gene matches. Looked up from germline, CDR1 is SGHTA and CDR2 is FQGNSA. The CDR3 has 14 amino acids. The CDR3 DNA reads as TGTGCCAGCAGCATCAGACTAGCGGGGGGCGAGCAGTACTTC. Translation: CASSIRLAGGEQYF.

CDR3 coding DNA: TGTGCCAGCATCCAGGCCTTAGCGGGAAAGGAATTTTACAATGAGCAGTTCTTC. This sequence encodes CASIQALAGKEFYNEQFF. This chain connects TRBV11-2 to TRBJ2-1, with 8 bases matching TRBD2. This CDR3 region has 18 residues. Germline values: CDR1 SGHAT, CDR2 FQNNGV. Losses at the gene ends were 7 bases for V and 4 bases for J; bases not matched to a gene: 18.

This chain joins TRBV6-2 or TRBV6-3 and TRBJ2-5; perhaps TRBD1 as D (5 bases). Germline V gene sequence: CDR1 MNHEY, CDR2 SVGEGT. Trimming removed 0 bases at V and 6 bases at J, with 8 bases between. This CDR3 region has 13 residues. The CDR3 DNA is TGTGCCAGCAGTTACTCGTCAGGGAAGACCCAGTACTTC. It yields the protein CASSYSSGKTQYF.

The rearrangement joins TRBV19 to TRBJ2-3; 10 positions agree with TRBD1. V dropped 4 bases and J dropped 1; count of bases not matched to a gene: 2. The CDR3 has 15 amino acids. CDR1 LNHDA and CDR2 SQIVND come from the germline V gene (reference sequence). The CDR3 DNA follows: TGTGCCAGTAGTACCGGGACAGGGGGCACAGATACGCAGTATTTT. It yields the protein CASSTGTGGTDTQYF.